This T cell receptor (beta chain) was documented in a study of post-analysis software for immune sequencing data. Points from the study as a whole: About 5 TRBV segments occurring more often in patients than controls included TRBV5-6, TRBV5-1 and TRBV20-1.

Turning to this clonotype: As yet, its antigen is unknown.

V was shortened by 7 bases and J by 8 bases, with 20 bases between the two germline ends. Germline V gene lookup returns CDR1 SQVTM and CDR2 ANQGSEA. The CDR3 has 13 residues. TCR beta cDNA libraries included unique molecular identifiers. TCRdb reprocessed the PCR reads with MiXCR, giving one entry per CDR3 protein. The sample has hundreds of thousands of distinct CDR3 sequences; approximately 46% are singletons. This chain joins TRBV29-1 and TRBJ1-2, with D possibly being TRBD1 (6 bases). The sample consisted of blood. This TCR was recovered from a girl aged 10-17 years with multiple sclerosis. The CDR3 DNA reads as TGCAGCGGGGGGACACGGAGTGGGTCGGGCTACACCTTC. As protein: CSGGTRSGSGYTF.